The 22 T cell receptor beta chains reported below all come from one sample, sequenced in a study of T cell responses to AZD1222 COVID-19 vaccine. Generated by immunoSEQ multiplex PCR, the TCRdb table keeps only in-frame clones and is missing some. The sample has 150,000 to 200,000 clones, about 89% seen once; the top ten hold roughly 1.2%. The source was peripheral blood, collected 28 days after the second AZD1222 dose. The receptors derive from an adult who received the AZD1222 COVID-19 vaccine.

The chain links TRBV7-2 to TRBJ2-5; D is undetermined. CDR1 is SGHTA, CDR2 FQGNSA, per germline. Trimming cost V 3 bases and J 5 bases, with 10 bases left between them. The CDR3 has 13 amino acids. The CDR3 DNA reads as TGTGCCAGCAGCTTGAATCTAATCGAGACCCAGTACTTC. Translation gives CASSLNLIETQYF. Using reference TRBV7-2 and TRBJ2-5 for the parts outside the CDR3, the full variable domain is GAGVSQSPSNKVTEKGKDVELRCDPISGHTALYWYRQSLGQGLEFLIYFQGNSAPDKSGLPSDRFSAERTGGSVSTLTIQRTQQEDSAVYLCASSLNLIETQYFGPGTRLLVL.

Remarks on this clone: Relative to the germline gene, one junction end is altered; a read error may explain this. The CDR3 coding sequence is TGTGCCAGCAGTCCAGTCGCCCCGGGACTCCCCTCGGATTTT. Translation gives CASSPVAPGLPSDF. The chain joins TRBV27 to TRBJ2-3; possible D gene TRBD2, 6 bases. Germline V CDR1 and CDR2: MNHEY, SMNVEV (reference sequence). The CDR3 sequence is 14 residues long.

The chain carries TRBV6-1 and TRBJ2-1; 7 bases fit TRBD2. The CDR3 is 15 residues long. V was pared by 1 base and J by 7 bases, with 7 bases of the junction left unmatched. CDR1 MNHNS and CDR2 SASEGT come from the germline V gene. CDR3: CASSEVREGRNEQFF. CDR3 bases: TGTGCCAGCAGTGAAGTGAGGGAGGGCCGAAATGAGCAGTTCTTC.

The chain links TRBV19 to TRBJ2-1, with a tentative D call TRBD2 (6 bases). Germline V gene sequence: CDR1 LNHDA, CDR2 SQIVND (reference sequence). Trimming took 5 bases from V and 3 from J, leaving 11 bases between them. This CDR3 is 14 amino acids long. CDR3 nucleotides: TGTGCCAGTAGTGGGGGGACCCGCTACAATGAGCAGTTCTTC. This translates into CASSGGTRYNEQFF.

This clone was observed a single time. This chain links TRBV5-6 with TRBJ2-1; 9 bases fit TRBD1. Germline assignment: CDR1 SGHDT and CDR2 YYEEEE. The junction had 3 bases not matched to a gene; V was cut back by 2 bases and J by 12 bases. The CDR3 is 12 amino acids. CDR3 residues: CASSLTGGRQFF. DNA of the CDR3: TGTGCCAGCAGCTTAACAGGGGGCAGGCAGTTCTTC. The full variable domain, completed using reference TRBV5-6 and TRBJ2-1, is DAGVTQSPTHLIKTRGQQVTLRCSPKSGHDTVSWYQQALGQGPQFIFQYYEEEERQRGNFPDRFSGHQFPNYSSELNVNALLLGDSALYLCASSLTGGRQFFGPGTRLTVL.

This chain joins TRBV18 and TRBJ2-4; 8 positions match TRBD1. V gave up 6 bases and J gave up 2 bases; unmatched junction bases: 6. This CDR3 has 15 residues. Germline V gene lookup returns CDR1 KGHSH and CDR2 LQKENI. CDR3 in DNA: TGTGCCAGCTCCCAGGACAGGGACTCCAAAAACATTCAGTACTTC. The encoded protein is CASSQDRDSKNIQYF.

The chain recombines TRBV7-3 with TRBJ2-1; TRBD1 agrees at 12 bases. The V and J ends lost 2 bases and 7 bases, in that order; junction bases with no gene match: 3. The CDR3 spans 15 residues. The germline CDR1 and CDR2 sequences are SGHTA and FQGTGA. CDR3 residues: CASSLGTGGLNEQFF. The CDR3 nucleotides read TGTGCCAGCAGCTTAGGGACAGGGGGCTTGAATGAGCAGTTCTTC.

V usage is TRBV13 and J usage is TRBJ2-1; 14 positions match TRBD2. The V segment lost 5 bases and the J segment 0 bases; nucleotides outside the gene matches: 6. The CDR3 extends over 18 amino acids. The germline V gene has CDR1 PRHDT and CDR2 FYEKMQ (reference sequence). In DNA, the CDR3 is TGTGCCAGCAGCCCCTACGGGACTAGCGGGAGCTCCTACAATGAGCAGTTCTTC. Translating it yields CASSPYGTSGSSYNEQFF. The whole variable domain, remainder taken from reference TRBV13 and TRBJ2-1, is AAGVIQSPRHLIKEKRETATLKCYPIPRHDTVYWYQQGPGQDPQFLISFYEKMQSDKGSIPDRFSAQQFSDYHSELNMSSLELGDSALYFCASSPYGTSGSSYNEQFFGPGTRLTVL.

V is TRBV5-4 and J is TRBJ2-1, with 9 bases identical to TRBD2. The germline CDR1 and CDR2 sequences are SGHNT and YYREEE (reference sequence). CDR3 length: 18 residues. V lost 0 bases to trimming and J lost 1 base; unmatched junction nucleotides: 8. For the CDR3, the DNA is TGTGCCAGCAGCTTGGTCGTAGCGGGAGTTGGGTCCTACAATGAGCAGTTCTTC. It translates to CASSLVVAGVGSYNEQFF.

Worth noting for this clone: Other nucleotide sequences from this sample produce the same CDR3. The chain carries TRBV6-5 and TRBJ2-2; D is perhaps TRBD2 (5 bases). V lost 2 bases and J lost 6, with 13 bases in between. CDR1 is MNHEY, CDR2 SVGAGI, per germline. The CDR3 spans 15 residues. CDR3 DNA: TGTGCCAGCAGTTACAAGCGACTACTCCCCGGGGAGCTGTTTTTT. Translated, it gives CASSYKRLLPGELFF.

The rearrangement joins TRBV7-8 to TRBJ1-2; 8 bases match TRBD1. Germline CDR1 SGHVS, CDR2 FQNEAQ. The CDR3 covers 18 residues. The ends lost 1 base at V and 2 bases at J; junction bases unmatched: 12. The CDR3 loop is CASSLESRGAGGNYGYTF. The CDR3 bases are TGTGCCAGCAGCTTAGAATCCCGGGGCGCAGGGGGCAACTATGGCTACACCTTC.

V usage is TRBV5-6 and J usage is TRBJ2-2, with D maybe TRBD1 (6 bases). Germline assignment: CDR1 SGHDT and CDR2 YYEEEE. This CDR3 region has 16 residues. V was shortened by 6 bases and J by 3 bases, with 18 bases between the two germline ends. The CDR3 coding sequence is TGTGCCAGCACCCTTGACCGGGACACCTACACCGGGGAGCTGTTTTTT. Translating gives CASTLDRDTYTGELFF.

This sequence joins TRBV6-2 or TRBV6-3 and TRBJ2-1; 9 nucleotides line up with TRBD2. The length of the CDR3 is 16 residues. Germline CDR1 MNHEY, CDR2 SVGEGT. Trimming cost V 3 bases and J 9 bases; bases outside gene matches: 12. The CDR3 region has the DNA TGTGCCAGCAGTTATCTTGCGGGAGGGCCCTCGATTGAGCAGTTCTTC. Its translation: CASSYLAGGPSIEQFF.

The J gene is TRBJ2-5, the V gene TRBV2; TRBD1 is a possible D gene (5 bases). Trimming shortened V by 3 bases and J by 5 bases, and 19 bases separated the two germline ends. The CDR3 runs to 16 residues. The V gene's germline CDR1 is SNHLY and CDR2 FYNNEI. This CDR3 is CASSDAGIKGAETQYF. The DNA of the CDR3 is TGTGCCAGCAGTGATGCCGGAATAAAAGGGGCGGAGACCCAGTACTTC.

The genes are TRBV4-1 and TRBJ1-1, with D tentatively TRBD1 (6 bases). Trimming pared 1 base from V and 0 bases from J, leaving 12 bases between. CDR3 length: 16 amino acids. Per the germline V gene, CDR1 is MGHRA and CDR2 is YSYEKL. The CDR3 DNA reads as TGCGCCAGCAGCCAAGCGGGGGGCGCGGTGAACACTGAAGCTTTCTTT. Encoded protein: CASSQAGGAVNTEAFF.

V usage is TRBV7-2 and J usage is TRBJ2-7; D gene unclear. Germline-derived CDR1 and CDR2 are SGHTA and FQGNSA. The ends were cut back, 0 bases at V and 0 bases at J, with 9 bases in the middle. The CDR3 sequence is 15 residues long. CDR3 in amino acids: CASSLAPISSYEQYF. The CDR3 nucleotides read TGTGCCAGCAGCTTAGCGCCAATAAGCTCCTACGAGCAGTACTTC.

The gene calls are TRBV6-2 or TRBV6-3 and TRBJ2-7; 9 nucleotides agree with TRBD1. The length of the CDR3 is 15 residues. Per the germline V gene, CDR1 is MNHEY and CDR2 is SVGEGT. V was clipped by 2 bases and J by 5 bases; unmatched bases: 7. The CDR3, as DNA: TGTGCCAGCAGTTACAGGGGACAGGGTGGTCACGAGCAGTACTTC. This codes for CASSYRGQGGHEQYF.

This clone was seen more than once but under ten times. The J gene is TRBJ2-7, the V gene TRBV18, with 7 bases lining up with TRBD1. The germline CDR1 and CDR2 sequences are KGHSH and LQKENI. CDR3 size: 14 residues. Trimming took 5 bases from V and 2 from J; bases not matched to a gene: 6. CDR3 loop: CASSTTGSAYEQYF. The CDR3 nucleotides read TGTGCCAGCTCAACGACAGGGAGCGCCTACGAGCAGTACTTC.

The chain uses TRBV11-2 and TRBJ1-3, with D maybe TRBD1 (5 bases). The CDR3 has 16 residues. The germline CDR1 and CDR2 sequences are SGHAT and FQNNGV. V was pared by 5 bases and J by 0 bases, with 14 bases between. CDR3 residues: CASSPRDGSSGNTIYF. As DNA, the CDR3 is TGTGCCAGCAGCCCCAGGGACGGCAGCTCTGGAAACACCATATATTTT.

This sequence joins TRBV4-1 and TRBJ2-3; 12 positions agree with TRBD2. Trimming removed 2 bases from V and 2 bases from J; junction bases left unmatched: 14. CDR1 is MGHRA and CDR2 is YSYEKL in the germline V gene. This CDR3 is built from 20 residues. This CDR3 reads CASSQPGLAGLTSNTDTQYF. CDR3 coding DNA: TGCGCCAGCAGCCAACCGGGACTAGCGGGCCTCACGTCTAACACAGATACGCAGTATTTT.

This clone has only one observation. The chain links TRBV5-8 to TRBJ2-2; D ambiguous. The CDR3 sequence is 16 residues long. With 1 base removed from V and 7 bases from J, the gap between germline ends came to 17 bases. CDR1 and CDR2 from the germline V gene are SGHTS and YDEGEE. The CDR3, as DNA: TGTGCCAGCAGCTTGAGTGGTTTTGGGTTCGGCGGGGAGCTGTTTTTT. This translates into CASSLSGFGFGGELFF.

V gene TRBV7-6 combines with J gene TRBJ1-2; 11 positions match TRBD1. V gave up 5 bases and J gave up 8 bases; unmatched junction bases: 16. CDR3 length equals 17 residues. CDR1 SGHVS and CDR2 FNYEAQ come from the germline V gene. The CDR3 loop reads CASSKGQGARLFVGYTF. Written as DNA, the CDR3 is TGTGCCAGCAGCAAAGGACAGGGGGCGCGATTATTCGTGGGCTACACCTTC.